The rows below give T cell receptor beta chains drawn from one sample of a study of blood T cell repertoires in COVID-19. The method was immunoSEQ multiplex PCR; TCRdb's version includes in-frame clones alone and lacks a portion of them. Counted here are 250,000 or so clones, around 88% occurring once; the ten biggest clones make up around 2%. The sample consisted of PBMCs or T cells enriched from blood (not recorded which). Receptors were obtained from a woman in her forties or fifties who had recovered from COVID-19. Both conserved end residues are part of each CDR3. D genes are given only for firm matches. Size is omitted from some rows. Given values are once, few, many or a class for expanded clones.

>.|TRBV19|.|TRBJ2-4
CASSIPRQGIKNIQYF
TGTGCCAGTAGTATCCCTCGGCAGGGAATCAAAAACATTCAGTACTTC
>.|TRBV2|TRBD2|TRBJ2-1
CATQRGGSGEQFF
TGTGCCACCCAGCGGGGGGGCAGCGGTGAGCAGTTCTTC
>few|TRBV19|.|TRBJ2-1
CASKNRPGYNEQFF
TGTGCCAGTAAGAACCGGCCGGGTTACAATGAGCAGTTCTTC
>.|TRBV27|.|TRBJ2-3
CASSGRETDTQYF
TGTGCCAGCAGCGGACGGGAGACAGATACGCAGTATTTT
>.|TRBV14|.|TRBJ1-2
CASSQDELGYTF
TGTGCCAGCAGCCAAGACGAGCTTGGCTACACCTTC
>.|TRBV5-1|.|TRBJ2-3
CASSLAPRTDTQYF
TGCGCCAGCAGCTTGGCACCGCGGACAGATACGCAGTATTTT
>medium-sized|TRBV3-1/TRBV3-2|.|TRBJ1-4
CASSQQLSGNEKLFF
TGTGCCAGCAGCCAACAACTGTCAGGGAATGAAAAACTGTTTTTT
>.|TRBV11-3|.|TRBJ2-1
CASSLGERYRDNEQFF
TGTGCCAGCAGCTTAGGGGAACGCTACAGGGACAATGAGCAGTTCTTC
>.|TRBV30|TRBD1|TRBJ1-1
CAWSNRGITEAFF
TGTGCCTGGAGTAACAGGGGGATCACTGAAGCTTTCTTT
>.|TRBV6-2/TRBV6-3|TRBD2|TRBJ2-7
CASSYVLLAGAHEEEQYF
TGTGCCAGCAGTTACGTTTTACTAGCGGGGGCCCACGAGGAAGAGCAGTACTTC
>once|TRBV9|TRBD2|TRBJ2-1
CASSVTGTSGGHNEQFF
TGTGCCAGCAGCGTTACCGGGACTAGCGGGGGCCACAATGAGCAGTTCTTC
>.|TRBV18|TRBD2|TRBJ2-3
CASSPQLAGSGTQYF
TGTGCCAGCTCACCACAACTAGCGGGTTCGGGTACGCAGTATTTT
>.|TRBV4-3|TRBD2|TRBJ2-3
CASSYSMAGGTDTQYF
TGCGCCAGCAGCTACTCTATGGCGGGGGGCACAGATACGCAGTATTTT
>.|TRBV30|TRBD2|TRBJ2-3
CAWSAAAGVLDTQYF
TGTGCCTGGTCAGCTGCAGCGGGAGTCCTGGATACGCAGTATTTT
>.|TRBV11-3|.|TRBJ1-3
CASSPGGSGNTIYF
TGTGCCAGCAGCCCCGGAGGATCTGGAAACACCATATATTTT
>.|TRBV9|.|TRBJ2-3
CASSVGGRLGTDTQYF
TGTGCCAGCAGCGTAGGGGGCAGGTTAGGCACAGATACGCAGTATTTT
>.|TRBV29-1|.|TRBJ1-1
CSVETPGRLNTEAFF
TGCAGCGTTGAGACCCCAGGCAGGTTGAACACTGAAGCTTTCTTT
>.|TRBV14|TRBD2|TRBJ2-1
CASSDRLAGDLNEQFF
TGTGCCAGCAGCGACAGACTAGCGGGTGATCTCAATGAGCAGTTCTTC
>.|TRBV19|.|TRBJ1-2
CASTEPEHYGYTF
TGTGCCAGTACAGAACCTGAACACTATGGCTACACCTTC
>.|TRBV5-1|.|TRBJ1-2
CASSLDSSNYGYTF
TGCGCCAGCAGCTTGGACAGCTCCAACTATGGCTACACCTTC
>.|TRBV7-3|.|TRBJ2-5
CASSYGLSGGETQYF
TGTGCCAGCAGCTACGGACTAAGCGGAGGGGAGACCCAGTACTTC
>once|TRBV6-5|TRBD1|TRBJ1-2
CASSSGTGTVLTF
TGTGCCAGCAGTTCCGGGACAGGGACCGTTCTCACCTTC
>.|TRBV7-2|.|TRBJ1-1
CASSSHGYEAFF
TGTGCCAGCAGCTCCCACGGTTATGAAGCTTTCTTT
>.|TRBV7-3|TRBD2|TRBJ2-1
CASSSRTSGGYEQFF
TGTGCCAGCAGCTCAAGGACTAGCGGGGGTTATGAGCAGTTCTTC
>.|TRBV11-3|TRBD2|TRBJ2-3
CASSLVAAGGLDTQYF
TGTGCCAGCAGCTTAGTAGCAGCGGGGGGGCTCGATACGCAGTATTTT
>.|TRBV7-3|TRBD1|TRBJ2-3
CASSLIGGEDTQYF
TGTGCCAGCAGCTTAATAGGGGGCGAGGATACGCAGTATTTT
>.|TRBV7-3|TRBD1|TRBJ2-2
CASSFDGDRVTTGELFF
TGTGCCAGCAGTTTCGACGGGGACAGGGTGACCACCGGGGAGCTGTTTTTT
>.|TRBV19|TRBD1|TRBJ2-5
CASRKGTGKETQYF
TGTGCCAGTAGGAAAGGGACAGGGAAAGAGACCCAGTACTTC
>.|TRBV29-1|.|TRBJ2-7
CSVGAGYEQYF
TGCAGCGTTGGAGCGGGCTACGAGCAGTACTTC
>.|TRBV18|.|TRBJ1-1
CASSQSTANTEAFF
TGTGCCAGCTCACAATCGACAGCGAACACTGAAGCTTTCTTT
>.|TRBV7-2|TRBD2|TRBJ2-1
CASRRRTSGNEQFF
TGTGCCAGCAGACGAAGGACTAGCGGGAATGAGCAGTTCTTC
>.|TRBV3-1/TRBV3-2|.|TRBJ1-6
CASSQYGGFTTNSPLHF
TGTGCCAGCAGCCAATACGGGGGGTTCACTACTAATTCACCCCTCCACTTT
>once|TRBV4-1|TRBD1|TRBJ1-4
CASSPIPTGVSLFF
TGCGCCAGCAGCCCAATCCCGACAGGGGTGTCACTGTTTTTT
>.|TRBV10-1|.|TRBJ1-1
CASRVALNTEAFF
TGCGCCAGCAGGGTAGCACTGAACACTGAAGCTTTCTTT
>.|TRBV9|TRBD1|TRBJ1-2
CASSPSGRQGALGYTF
TGTGCCAGCAGCCCCTCCGGGAGACAGGGGGCTCTTGGCTACACCTTC
>.|TRBV30|.|TRBJ1-5
CAWSPRLNYSNQPQHF
TGTGCCTGGAGTCCTCGATTAAACTATAGCAATCAGCCCCAGCATTTT
>once|TRBV27|TRBD1|TRBJ1-5
CASSLKAGGVSNQPQHF
TGTGCCAGCAGTTTAAAGGCAGGGGGTGTTAGCAATCAGCCCCAGCATTTT
>.|TRBV2|.|TRBJ1-1
CASSEGGLTGNTEAFF
TGTGCCAGCAGTGAAGGGGGTCTTACAGGGAACACTGAAGCTTTCTTT
>.|TRBV5-6|TRBD1|TRBJ1-2
CASSSNRDRGFRGYTF
TGTGCCAGCAGCTCCAATCGGGACAGGGGGTTTCGTGGCTACACCTTC
>.|TRBV7-3|.|TRBJ2-7
CASSLHGGEQYF
TGTGCCAGCAGCTTACATGGCGGCGAGCAGTACTTC
>.|TRBV12-5|.|TRBJ1-5
CASGLVTAGDNQPQHF
TGTGCTAGTGGTTTGGTAACGGCAGGGGACAATCAGCCCCAGCATTTT